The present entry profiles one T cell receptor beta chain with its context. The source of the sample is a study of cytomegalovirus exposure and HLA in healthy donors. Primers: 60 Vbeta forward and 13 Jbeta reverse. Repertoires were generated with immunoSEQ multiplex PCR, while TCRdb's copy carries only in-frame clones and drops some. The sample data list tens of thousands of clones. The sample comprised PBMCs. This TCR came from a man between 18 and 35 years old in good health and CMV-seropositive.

Written as DNA, the CDR3 is TGCGCCAGCAGCTTGGCACCCGGGACATCTGGAAACACCATATATTTT. Translation gives CASSLAPGTSGNTIYF. This chain connects TRBV5-1 to TRBJ1-3; TRBD1 is a possible D gene (6 bases). CDR1 and CDR2 (germline): SGHRS, YFSETQ. Trimming took 0 bases from V and 1 from J, leaving 11 bases between them. The CDR3 length is 16 residues.